The source of this T cell receptor beta chain is a study of T cells after yellow fever vaccination. Study as a whole: Each low-cell-number fraction was prepared by means of SMART-Seq v4 Ultra Low Input. Study-level results: Subsequent booster samples again held most clones from primary vaccination (96% CD4, roughly 88% CD8). The CD4 compartment and the CD8 compartment contained a small share of clonotypes in common.

The CDR3 sequence is 14 residues long. Germline V CDR1 and CDR2: KGHDR, SFDVKD. The V and J ends lost 3 bases and 9 bases, in that order; junction bases with no gene match: 6. They built TCR cDNA with 5'RACE template switching, a step that put in a universal primer site and UMIs. TCRdb ran MiXCR on the 5' RACE reads and lists one entry per CDR3 protein. The table lists hundreds of thousands of distinct CDR3 sequences, about 14% of them singletons. Concerning this clonotype itself: The target antigen is unknown.

This sequence originates from a man aged 25-45 years who received the YFV17D yellow fever vaccine. The sample here was PBMCs, taken on the day of the yellow fever booster vaccination. This chain joins TRBV24-1 and TRBJ2-1, with 8 bases aligning to TRBD2. CDR3 in amino acids: CATSDSGSWVEQFF. CDR3 nucleotides: TGTGCCACCAGTGATAGCGGGAGTTGGGTTGAGCAGTTCTTC.